This record covers a single TCR beta chain. The source of the sample is a study of blood T cell repertoires in COVID-19. Turning to the study itself: Material from acute and convalescent COVID-19 was sourced from the United States, Italy and Spain. T cells, B-cell-depleted T cells, or PBMCs provided the cDNA or gDNA that served as material.

In the original workflow: Estimation of nucleated cell counts was performed using reference gene primer amplification. The protocol was immunoSEQ multiplex PCR, while the TCRdb copy is restricted to in-frame clones and leaves out a portion. V, J and clone size were drawn from that table, and D and trimming were deduced from the DNA. The repertoire includes some 160,000 clones, around 83% of them detected once, and roughly 19% sits in the top ten. Sequencing was carried out using peripheral blood. This sequence was found in an older woman who had recovered from COVID-19.

This CDR3 reads CASSLPLAGGETQYF. The CDR3 nucleotides read TGTGCCAGCAGCTTACCGCTAGCGGGAGGCGAGACCCAGTACTTC. The genes are TRBV7-2 and TRBJ2-5; 11 positions match TRBD2. The length of the CDR3 is 15 residues. J gave up 5 bases and V 2 bases, and 4 bases lay outside the gene matches. Germline CDR1 and CDR2: SGHTA and FQGNSA.